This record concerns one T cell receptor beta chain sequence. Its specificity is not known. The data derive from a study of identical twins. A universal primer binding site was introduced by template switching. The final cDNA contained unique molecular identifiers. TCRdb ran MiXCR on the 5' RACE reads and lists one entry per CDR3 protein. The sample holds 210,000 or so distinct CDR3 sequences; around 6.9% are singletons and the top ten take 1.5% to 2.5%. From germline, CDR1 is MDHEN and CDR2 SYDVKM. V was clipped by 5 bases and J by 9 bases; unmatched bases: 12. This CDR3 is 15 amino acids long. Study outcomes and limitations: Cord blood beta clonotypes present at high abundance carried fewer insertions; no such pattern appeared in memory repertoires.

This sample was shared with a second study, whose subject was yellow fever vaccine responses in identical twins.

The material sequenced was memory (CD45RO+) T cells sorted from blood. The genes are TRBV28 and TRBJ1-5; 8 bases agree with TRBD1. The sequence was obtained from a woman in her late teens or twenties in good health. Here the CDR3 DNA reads TGTGCCAGCAGTACGGGACAGGTCGACCTGGGGCCCCAGCATTTT. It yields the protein CASSTGQVDLGPQHF.